These 11 T cell receptor beta chains originate from one sample sequenced in a study of beta chain features in type 1 diabetes. The sequenced template was cDNA made from the entire isolated RNA. TCRdb's table, derived via immunoSEQ multiplex PCR, lists solely in-frame clones and lacks some. The sample consists of 25,000 or so clones, 55% to 75% of them appearing once. Sequenced material: Tregs from blood. The receptor set was obtained from a woman in her forties in good health.

This clone has more than one count but fewer than ten. The V call is TRBV7-2, the J call TRBJ2-1; 13 bases match TRBD2. Trimming cost V 5 bases and J 2 bases; bases outside gene matches: 6. This CDR3 comprises 17 residues. CDR1 is SGHTA, CDR2 FQGNSA, per germline. This CDR3 is CASSPGGLAGTYNEQFF. As DNA, the CDR3 is TGTGCCAGCAGCCCGGGGGGACTAGCGGGAACCTACAATGAGCAGTTCTTC.

The chain recombines TRBV5-4 with TRBJ1-1; 7 bases are shared with TRBD1. CDR3 length equals 16 residues. Germline loops: CDR1 SGHNT, CDR2 YYREEE (reference sequence). J gave up 1 base and V 0 bases, and 6 bases lay outside the gene matches. This CDR3 reads CASSLVGQGGNTEAFF. For the CDR3, the DNA is TGTGCCAGCAGCTTGGTGGGCCAGGGGGGGAACACTGAAGCTTTCTTT.

This clone occurred a few times. This chain joins TRBV4-1 and TRBJ2-1; 7 nucleotides agree with TRBD1. V was pared by 0 bases and J by 8 bases, with 13 bases of the junction left unmatched. CDR3 length: 17 amino acids. Per germline, CDR1 MGHRA and CDR2 YSYEKL. CDR3: CASSQDPTGVVSDEQFF. The CDR3 DNA sequence: TGCGCCAGCAGCCAAGACCCAACAGGGGTCGTTTCGGATGAGCAGTTCTTC.

In its sample, this clone was seen once. The V call is TRBV27, the J call TRBJ1-2; TRBD1 might be the D (5 bases). Per the germline V gene, CDR1 is MNHEY and CDR2 is SMNVEV (reference sequence). The CDR3 runs to 16 residues. V lost 8 bases and J 5 bases, leaving 24 bases between the germline ends. CDR3 region: CASQPAGVFFPYGYTF. In DNA form, the CDR3 reads TGTGCCAGCCAGCCAGCGGGGGTTTTCTTCCCATATGGCTACACCTTC.

The J gene is TRBJ1-4, the V gene TRBV18; no clear D gene. Germline CDR1 reads KGHSH; CDR2 reads LQKENI. Trimming shortened V by 3 bases and J by 4 bases, and 15 bases separated the two germline ends. CDR3 length: 16 amino acids. The CDR3 sequence is CASSPRNEAGNEKLFF. The DNA of the CDR3 is TGTGCCAGCTCACCTCGGAATGAGGCGGGTAATGAAAAACTGTTTTTT. Drawing the rest from reference TRBV18 and TRBJ1-4, the complete variable domain is NAGVMQNPRHLVRRRGQEARLRCSPMKGHSHVYWYRQLPEEGLKFMVYLQKENIIDESGMPKERFSAEFPKEGPSILRIQQVVRGDSAAYFCASSPRNEAGNEKLFFGSGTQLSVL.

The chain employs TRBV7-9 and TRBJ1-3, with TRBD1 matching 9 bases. Looked up from germline, CDR1 is SEHNR and CDR2 is FQNEAQ (reference sequence). The CDR3 has 17 residues. V was pared by 3 bases and J by 2 bases, with 8 bases of the junction left unmatched. The CDR3 region has the DNA TGTGCCAGCAGCTTCAACAGGGGGCAATTTACTGGAAACACCATATATTTT. This translates into CASSFNRGQFTGNTIYF.

The J gene is TRBJ2-7, the V gene TRBV11-2, with 8 bases matching TRBD2. The CDR3 has 16 residues. V shed 5 bases, J shed 0 bases, and the junction held 9 bases outside the gene matches. Germline V gene sequence: CDR1 SGHAT, CDR2 FQNNGV. In DNA form, the CDR3 reads TGTGCCAGCAGCCCCGGGGGGGTCCTCTTCTCCTACGAGCAGTACTTC. It encodes CASSPGGVLFSYEQYF.

Only a few counts were recorded for this clone. The rearrangement uses TRBV6-5 and TRBJ2-7, with D maybe TRBD1 (5 bases). The CDR3 loop spans 15 amino acids. Germline V gene data show CDR1 as MNHEY and CDR2 as SVGAGI. The germline V and J ends were trimmed by 0 bases and 2 bases, with 11 bases remaining between them. The chain's CDR3 is CASSYSPGRTYEQYF. CDR3 sequence (DNA): TGTGCCAGCAGTTACTCCCCAGGGCGTACCTACGAGCAGTACTTC.

The chain is built from TRBV7-8 and TRBJ2-3, with 9 positions matching TRBD2. Germline loops: CDR1 SGHVS, CDR2 FQNEAQ. The CDR3 is 13 amino acids. The junction had 1 base not matched to a gene; V was cut back by 3 bases and J by 6 bases. This chain's CDR3 is CASSLRGGDTQYF. Here the CDR3 DNA reads TGTGCCAGCAGCTTGCGGGGGGGGGATACGCAGTATTTT.

The gene calls are TRBV6-6 and TRBJ1-1; 7 positions match TRBD1. V lost 4 bases to trimming and J lost 1 base; unmatched junction nucleotides: 3. CDR3 size: 14 residues. Per germline, CDR1 MNHNY and CDR2 SVGAGI (reference sequence). In DNA form, the CDR3 reads TGTGCCAGCAGTTTGACAGGGTGGAACACTGAAGCTTTCTTT. Translation: CASSLTGWNTEAFF.

CDR3 coding DNA: TGCGCCAGCAGCTCGGGCGAGGGATATACTAATGAAAAACTGTTTTTT. Translated, it gives CASSSGEGYTNEKLFF. The genes are TRBV5-1 and TRBJ1-4; D remains ambiguous. The CDR3 consists of 16 residues. V lost 3 bases to trimming and J lost 2 bases, with 14 bases between them. Germline V gene data show CDR1 as SGHRS and CDR2 as YFSETQ.